Listed below are T cell receptor beta chains from one sample, sequenced in a study of shared clonotypes between healthy human individuals. Profiling relied on immunoSEQ multiplex PCR, and the TCRdb table lists in-frame clones only, not all of them. In the table there are approximately 470,000 clones, over 75% of which are singletons. Sequencing was done on a sample of PBMCs. All receptors derive from a middle-aged woman in good health. Some clones in this sample may be carry-over from other donors' samples. Each CDR3 is given with its conserved first and last residue. D genes are given only for firm matches. Rows may omit the clone size; those that give it use once, few, many or a size class.

>15|.|.|TRBV10-3|TRBJ2-7
TGTGCCATCAGTGATTCACGGGGTTCAAGCTACGAGCAGTACTTC
CAISDSRGSSYEQYF
>16|TRBD1|.|TRBV5-6|TRBJ1-2
TGTGCCAGCAGCTTGAAGGGTGGGACAGCCTCCTATGGCTACACCTTC
CASSLKGGTASYGYTF
>15|TRBD1|.|TRBV6-1|TRBJ2-7
TGTGCCAGCAGTCCCCCGAGGACAGGGGGCTACGAGCAGTACTTC
CASSPPRTGGYEQYF
>16|.|.|TRBV9|TRBJ1-1
TGTGCCAGCAGCGTAGGTCTCGGACCCCAGAACACTGAAGCTTTCTTT
CASSVGLGPQNTEAFF
>16|TRBD1|.|TRBV28|TRBJ2-3
TGTGCCAGCACTATTCGCAGGGACAGGGACACAGATACGCAGTATTTT
CASTIRRDRDTDTQYF
>15|.|few|TRBV19|TRBJ2-2
TGTGCCAGTAGTATTCACCCGCAAACTGGAGGGGAGCTGTTTTTT
CASSIHPQTGGELFF
>14|.|.|TRBV5-1|TRBJ2-7
TGCGCCAGCAGCCCTGATCTTGGCTCCTACGAGCAGTACTTC
CASSPDLGSYEQYF
>12|.|.|TRBV21-1|TRBJ2-7
TGTGCCAGCATTGCTTCGGGGGGCGAGCAGTACTTC
CASIASGGEQYF
>15|TRBD2|.|TRBV7-9|TRBJ2-7
TGTGCCAGCAGAGCTACTAGCGGGGGAACCTACGAGCAGTACTTC
CASRATSGGTYEQYF
>15|TRBD1|.|TRBV7-6|TRBJ2-5
TGTGCCAGCAGCTTAGGAGGGACAGGGGAAGAGACCCAGTACTTC
CASSLGGTGEETQYF
>14|TRBD2|.|TRBV14|TRBJ2-5
TGTGCCAGCAGCCTGCAGACTAGCGGGTCGGCCCAGTACTTC
CASSLQTSGSAQYF
>15|.|.|TRBV30|TRBJ1-1
TGTGCCTGGAGTGTACAGGGAAGTTCGGGGGGTAAAGCTTTCTTT
CAWSVQGSSGGKAFF
>14|.|.|TRBV28|TRBJ2-7
TGTGCCAGCAGTCCCCGGAAGATCGTCCACGAGCAGTACTTC
CASSPRKIVHEQYF
>15|.|.|TRBV5-6|TRBJ2-5
TGTGCCAGCAGCTTGGTTTGGCAGAACCAAGAGACCCAGTACTTC
CASSLVWQNQETQYF
>13|.|few|TRBV9|TRBJ1-3
TGTGCCAGCAGCGCAACTCAGGGAAACACCATATATTTT
CASSATQGNTIYF
>12|.|few|TRBV7-2|TRBJ1-1
TGTGCCAGCAGCAAAACAAGCACTGAAGCTTTCTTT
CASSKTSTEAFF
>15|.|.|TRBV6-1|TRBJ2-5
TGTGCCAGCAGTGAAGTTGGGGTCTCTCTGCAGACCCAGTACTTC
CASSEVGVSLQTQYF
>13|.|few|TRBV7-9|TRBJ2-5
TGTGCCAGCAGCTCCGGGGTGCAAGAGACCCAGTACTTC
CASSSGVQETQYF
>16|TRBD1|.|TRBV6-1|TRBJ2-3
TGTGCCAGCAGCGAACCCCCCGGGACAGCAAACGATACGCAGTATTTT
CASSEPPGTANDTQYF
>15|.|.|TRBV11-1|TRBJ2-3
TGTGCCAGCAGCTTCGCTAGGTCTCCCACAGATACGCAGTATTTT
CASSFARSPTDTQYF
>13|.|.|TRBV11-3|TRBJ2-1
TGTGCCAGCACCAAACCACAGACCGATGAGCAGTTCTTC
CASTKPQTDEQFF
>13|.|few|TRBV29-1|TRBJ1-2
TGCAGCGTTGAAGATCGACGGACCTATGGCTACACCTTC
CSVEDRRTYGYTF
>16|.|many|TRBV27|TRBJ2-5
TGTGCCAGCAGCTCCGCCGCGGGCACCCTCCAAGAGACCCAGTACTTC
CASSSAAGTLQETQYF
>14|.|many|TRBV6-1|TRBJ2-7
TGTGCCAGCAGTGAAGCGGGGGGGCCCTACGAGCAGTACTTC
CASSEAGGPYEQYF